The clone carrying this TCR beta chain has a count of ten or more. The sample is drawn from a study of T cells in Graves' hyperthyroidism and ophthalmopathy. Authors of the study amplified TCR beta CDR3 regions from RNA transcripts. First-round RT-PCR of the TCR CDR3 relied on the HTBI primer set. MiXCR, run by TCRdb on the multiplex PCR reads, gives a single entry per CDR3 protein. Here the sample spans around 700,000 distinct CDR3 sequences, around 20% being singletons. V lost 5 bases and J lost 8, with 15 bases in between. Looked up from germline, CDR1 is KGHSH and CDR2 is LQKENI. The CDR3 is 13 residues long.

Material for sequencing was blood. The sequence was collected from a woman in her forties or fifties with Graves' hyperthyroidism that later progressed to Graves' ophthalmopathy. The J gene is TRBJ1-1, the V gene TRBV18; D is unclear. This CDR3 reads CASSTDEGGEAFF. The CDR3, as DNA: TGTGCCAGCTCAACGGATGAGGGAGGCGAAGCTTTCTTT.